This record concerns one T cell receptor beta chain sequence. Its cognate antigen is unknown. The sample originates from a study of CD8+ T cells in alopecia areata. Collected material from alopecia areata patients comprised lesional scalp punch biopsies and peripheral blood. From PBMCs, CD4+ and CD8+ T cells were sorted. Study observations and caveats: Lesional scalp, notably in alopecia totalis/universalis, had clonality above that of normal scalp. Sequencing of scalp samples also includes resident alphabeta T cells from normal skin.

Per germline, CDR1 SGHRS and CDR2 YFSETQ. The CDR3 sequence is 15 residues long. Trimming removed 0 bases from V and 5 bases from J; junction bases left unmatched: 4. RNA extraction and reverse transcription yielded cDNA as sequencing template. Produced via immunoSEQ multiplex PCR; TCRdb's table is partial and in-frame only. The sample has approximately 180,000 clones; around 60% are singletons. The TCR was taken from a human donor with alopecia areata. The sequencing used CD4+ T cells sorted from blood, collected at week 0. The chain couples TRBV5-1 to TRBJ2-1; 8 positions agree with TRBD1. Here the CDR3 reads CASSLAPGQDNEQFF. The DNA of the CDR3 is TGCGCCAGCAGCTTGGCCCCGGGACAGGACAATGAGCAGTTCTTC.